This is a list of T cell receptor beta chains from one sample in a study of neoadjuvant nivolumab and ipilimumab in lung cancer. Generated by immunoSEQ multiplex PCR, the TCRdb table keeps only in-frame clones and is missing some. The sample gives roughly 45,000 clones, approximately 90% of which show up once; 3% to 4% is in the top ten. This specimen consisted of blood, obtained before neoadjuvant nivolumab, alone or with ipilimumab. These receptors all stem from an adult with non-small cell lung cancer. Some clones in this sample may be carry-over from other donors' samples. The CDR3 runs from the conserved cysteine through the conserved F or W. The D gene is left open where the match is weak. Only part of the rows carry a size: once, few, many, or a class if the clone is expanded.

size | J | V | D | CDR3 | DNA
few | TRBJ2-7 | TRBV11-1 | - | CASSRGAGTYEQYF | TGTGCCAGCAGCCGCGGGGCAGGGACCTACGAGCAGTACTTC
- | TRBJ2-7 | TRBV27 | TRBD2 | CASSLSGLAVYDEQYF | TGTGCCAGCAGTTTATCGGGACTAGCGGTTTACGACGAGCAGTACTTC
- | TRBJ1-2 | TRBV27 | - | CASKTALYGYTF | TGTGCCAGCAAGACAGCCCTCTATGGCTACACCTTC
- | TRBJ1-1 | TRBV6-5 | - | CASSYVDSNTEAFF | TGTGCCAGCAGTTACGTGGACAGTAACACTGAAGCTTTCTTT
once | TRBJ2-7 | TRBV11-2 | - | CASSDRDSEQYF | TGTGCCAGCAGCGACCGGGACTCCGAGCAGTACTTC
- | TRBJ2-5 | TRBV10-3 | TRBD2 | CAISGTSGSTQYF | TGTGCCATCAGTGGGACTAGCGGGAGTACCCAGTACTTC
- | TRBJ2-5 | TRBV11-2 | - | CASSLVSRGGETQYF | TGTGCCAGCAGCTTAGTCTCGCGCGGTGGGGAGACCCAGTACTTC
- | TRBJ1-1 | TRBV27 | - | CASSSWDGEQGAFF | TGTGCCAGCAGTTCCTGGGACGGGGAACAGGGAGCTTTCTTT
- | TRBJ2-2 | TRBV14 | TRBD1 | CASSQDPRQGKIGELFF | TGTGCCAGCAGCCAAGATCCCCGACAGGGTAAAATCGGGGAGCTGTTTTTT
- | TRBJ2-1 | TRBV5-1 | - | CASSWTLRAGNEQFF | TGCGCCAGCAGCTGGACACTTAGGGCCGGGAATGAGCAGTTCTTC
- | TRBJ2-3 | TRBV4-1 | TRBD2 | CASSQDPSGSVADTQYF | TGCGCCAGCAGCCAAGATCCCAGCGGGAGCGTCGCAGATACGCAGTATTTT
- | TRBJ2-5 | TRBV6-5 | TRBD2 | CASSRSGTLGETQYF | TGTGCCAGCAGCCGGAGCGGGACCCTGGGAGAGACCCAGTACTTC
- | TRBJ2-7 | TRBV6-5 | - | CASRTPRGSYEQYF | TGTGCCAGCAGGACCCCCCGAGGCTCCTACGAGCAGTACTTC
- | TRBJ2-3 | TRBV6-5 | - | CASRYRQVTDTQYF | TGTGCCAGCAGGTACCGACAGGTCACAGATACGCAGTATTTT
once | TRBJ2-5 | TRBV27 | TRBD2 | CASSSRTSGRETQYF | TGTGCCAGCAGTAGTCGGACTAGCGGGAGAGAGACCCAGTACTTC
- | TRBJ1-1 | TRBV30 | - | CAWSVLGSNTEAFF | TGTGCCTGGAGTGTACTGGGTTCGAACACTGAAGCTTTCTTT
- | TRBJ1-2 | TRBV5-6 | - | CASSWGTSTNYGYTF | TGTGCCAGCAGCTGGGGGACTAGTACTAACTATGGCTACACCTTC
- | TRBJ2-3 | TRBV18 | - | CASSPQPQPTDTQYF | TGTGCCAGCTCACCGCAGCCCCAACCCACAGATACGCAGTATTTT
- | TRBJ2-7 | TRBV5-5 | TRBD1 | CASSFDRAYEQYF | TGTGCCAGCAGCTTCGACAGGGCCTACGAGCAGTACTTC
once | TRBJ1-1 | TRBV30 | - | CACRSEPGGDTEAFF | TGTGCCTGTCGGTCGGAGCCCGGGGGGGATACTGAAGCTTTCTTT
once | TRBJ2-1 | TRBV7-2 | - | CASSQLRDEQFF | TGTGCCAGCAGCCAGTTGAGGGATGAGCAGTTCTTC
- | TRBJ2-3 | TRBV10-1 | TRBD1 | CASSDGQVLKDTQYF | TGCGCCAGCAGTGACGGACAGGTCCTTAAAGATACGCAGTATTTT
- | TRBJ1-2 | TRBV30 | TRBD1 | CAWSRDRDYGYTF | TGTGCCTGGAGCCGGGACAGGGACTATGGCTACACCTTC
once | TRBJ2-1 | TRBV25-1 | TRBD2 | CASRERERYNEQFF | TGTGCCAGCAGGGAGCGGGAGAGGTACAATGAGCAGTTCTTC
- | TRBJ2-1 | TRBV11-2 | - | CASSTTSPYNEQFF | TGTGCCAGCAGCACCACTAGCCCCTACAATGAGCAGTTCTTC
- | TRBJ2-1 | TRBV5-1 | TRBD2 | CASSFVGGNNEQFF | TGCGCCAGCAGCTTTGTGGGAGGGAACAATGAGCAGTTCTTC
- | TRBJ1-2 | TRBV7-9 | - | CASSPSGGRTLREGYGYTF | TGTGCCAGCAGCCCCTCTGGTGGCAGGACCTTGAGGGAGGGCTATGGCTACACCTTC
- | TRBJ2-5 | TRBV5-1 | TRBD1 | CASSKDRGETQYF | TGCGCCAGCAGCAAGGACAGGGGTGAGACCCAGTACTTC
- | TRBJ2-7 | TRBV6-5 | TRBD2 | CASSWRGLAGGSEQYF | TGTGCCAGCAGTTGGAGGGGACTAGCGGGAGGGAGCGAGCAGTACTTC
- | TRBJ2-7 | TRBV7-9 | - | CASSSGIYEQYF | TGTGCCAGCAGCTCCGGAATCTACGAGCAGTACTTC
- | TRBJ2-7 | TRBV4-1 | TRBD1 | CASSRAGTGGAGNYEQYF | TGCGCCAGCAGCCGAGCCGGGACAGGGGGCGCCGGGAACTACGAGCAGTACTTC
few | TRBJ2-7 | TRBV11-3 | TRBD2 | CASSYPEAGGPYEQYF | TGTGCCAGCAGCTACCCCGAAGCGGGAGGGCCCTACGAGCAGTACTTC
- | TRBJ1-2 | TRBV19 | TRBD1 | CASSSWTGGNYGYTF | TGTGCCAGTAGTTCCTGGACAGGGGGGAACTATGGCTACACCTTC
- | TRBJ2-3 | TRBV5-1 | - | CASSPGGTQYF | TGCGCCAGCAGCCCCGGGGGTACGCAGTATTTT
- | TRBJ1-4 | TRBV5-1 | - | CASSLTGTTNEKLFF | TGCGCCAGCAGCCTGACAGGCACAACTAATGAAAAACTGTTTTTT
- | TRBJ1-1 | TRBV18 | - | CASSPSGRENTEAFF | TGTGCCAGCTCACCATCAGGACGGGAGAACACTGAAGCTTTCTTT
- | TRBJ2-2 | TRBV4-3 | TRBD1 | CASSQTGKDTGELFF | TGCGCCAGCAGCCAGACAGGGAAGGACACCGGGGAGCTGTTTTTT
few | TRBJ2-1 | TRBV7-9 | TRBD2 | CASSPRTSGSNEQFF | TGTGCCAGCAGCCCTCGGACTAGCGGGAGCAACGAGCAGTTCTTC
- | TRBJ2-7 | TRBV7-8 | TRBD2 | CASSSSGRIPHEQYF | TGTGCCAGCAGCTCTAGCGGGAGAATTCCCCACGAGCAGTACTTC
- | TRBJ2-5 | TRBV7-2 | - | CASSIARRAETQYF | TGTGCCAGCAGCATAGCACGGCGGGCAGAGACCCAGTACTTC
once | TRBJ1-2 | TRBV6-5 | - | CASSPRNLYGYTF | TGTGCCAGCAGTCCCAGGAACCTCTATGGCTACACCTTC
- | TRBJ2-3 | TRBV29-1 | TRBD2 | CSPEVAGEPDTQYF | TGCAGCCCTGAGGTAGCGGGAGAACCAGATACGCAGTATTTT
- | TRBJ2-7 | TRBV14 | TRBD2 | CASSLRGRIPPYNEQYF | TGTGCCAGCAGCCTCCGCGGGAGGATCCCACCGTACAACGAGCAGTACTTC
- | TRBJ2-7 | TRBV5-1 | - | CASSLVSPHEQYF | TGCGCCAGCAGCTTGGTCAGCCCGCACGAGCAGTACTTC
- | TRBJ2-3 | TRBV7-9 | TRBD2 | CASSGPGLAGTDTQYF | TGTGCCAGCAGCGGACCGGGACTAGCGGGTACAGATACGCAGTATTTT
- | TRBJ2-7 | TRBV6-6 | - | CASSSGVVAEQYF | TGTGCCAGCAGTTCCGGGGTAGTTGCCGAGCAGTACTTC
- | TRBJ1-1 | TRBV28 | - | CASSLVRTEAFF | TGTGCCAGCAGTTTAGTGCGGACTGAAGCTTTCTTT
- | TRBJ1-5 | TRBV4-1 | - | CASSQDESTNQPQHF | TGCGCCAGCAGCCAAGATGAGTCAACTAATCAGCCCCAGCATTTT